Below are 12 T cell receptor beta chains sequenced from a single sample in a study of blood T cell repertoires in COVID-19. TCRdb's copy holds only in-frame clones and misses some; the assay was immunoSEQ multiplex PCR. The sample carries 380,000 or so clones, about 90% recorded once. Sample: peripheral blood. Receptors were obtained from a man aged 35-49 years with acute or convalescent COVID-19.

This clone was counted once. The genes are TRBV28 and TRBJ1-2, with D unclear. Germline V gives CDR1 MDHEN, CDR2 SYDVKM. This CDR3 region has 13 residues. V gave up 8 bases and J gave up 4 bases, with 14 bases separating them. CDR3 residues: CASLRDGSYGYTF. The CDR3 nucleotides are TGTGCCAGCCTGCGCGACGGGAGCTATGGCTACACCTTC.

CDR3 nucleotide sequence: TGTGCCAGCAGCGTAGAAGTGGGAGGGGGCACTGAAGCTTTCTTT. This sequence encodes CASSVEVGGGTEAFF. The rearrangement links TRBV9 to TRBJ1-1; D possibly corresponds to TRBD1 (6 bases). The germline V gene has CDR1 SGDLS and CDR2 YYNGEE. There are 15 residues in the CDR3. Trimming removed 0 bases at V and 4 bases at J, with 13 bases between.

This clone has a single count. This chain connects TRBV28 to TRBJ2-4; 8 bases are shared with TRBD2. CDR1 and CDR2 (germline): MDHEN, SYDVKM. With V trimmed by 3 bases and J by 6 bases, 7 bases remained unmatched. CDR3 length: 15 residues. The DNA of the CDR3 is TGTGCCAGCAGTTTTGGGACTAGTTTTCTAAACATTCAGTACTTC. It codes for CASSFGTSFLNIQYF.

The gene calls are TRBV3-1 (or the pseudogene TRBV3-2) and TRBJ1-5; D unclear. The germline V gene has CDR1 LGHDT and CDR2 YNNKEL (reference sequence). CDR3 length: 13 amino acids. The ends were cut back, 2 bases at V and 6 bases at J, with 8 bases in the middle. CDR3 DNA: TGTGCCAGCAGCCAATCGAGATCTCAGCCCCAGCATTTT. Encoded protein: CASSQSRSQPQHF.

Here the CDR3 DNA reads TGTGCCAGCAGCTTATTGGGACAGGGGGGCCCAGATACGCAGTATTTT. Translated, it gives CASSLLGQGGPDTQYF. The chain employs TRBV7-2 and TRBJ2-3; 11 bases align to TRBD1. The V gene end was trimmed by 2 bases and the J gene end by 4 bases; junction bases not matched to a gene: 5. The CDR3 is 16 amino acids. Germline CDR1 reads SGHTA; CDR2 reads FQGNSA.

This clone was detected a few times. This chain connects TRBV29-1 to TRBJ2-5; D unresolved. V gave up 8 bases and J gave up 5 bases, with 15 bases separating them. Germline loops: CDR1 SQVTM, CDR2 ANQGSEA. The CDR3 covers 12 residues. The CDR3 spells CSSGTTGETQYF. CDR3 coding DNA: TGCAGCTCTGGCACTACCGGGGAGACCCAGTACTTC.

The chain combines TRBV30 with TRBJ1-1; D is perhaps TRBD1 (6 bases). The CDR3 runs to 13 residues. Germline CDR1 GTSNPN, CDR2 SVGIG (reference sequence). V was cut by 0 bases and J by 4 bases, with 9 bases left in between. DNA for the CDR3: TGTGCCTGGAGTGTAACAGGGTTCACTGAAGCTTTCTTT. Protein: CAWSVTGFTEAFF.

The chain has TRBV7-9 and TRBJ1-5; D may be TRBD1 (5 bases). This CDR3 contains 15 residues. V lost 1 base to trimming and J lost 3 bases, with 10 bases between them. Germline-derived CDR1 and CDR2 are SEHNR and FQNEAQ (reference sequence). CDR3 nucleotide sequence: TGTGCCAGCAGCTTAGGCGCACAGGTCAATCAGCCCCAGCATTTT. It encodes CASSLGAQVNQPQHF. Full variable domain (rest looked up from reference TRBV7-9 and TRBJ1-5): DTGVSQNPRHKITKRGQNVTFRCDPISEHNRLYWYRQTLGQGPEFLTYFQNEAQLEKSRLLSDRFSAERPKGSFSTLEIQRTEQGDSAMYLCASSLGAQVNQPQHFGDGTRLSIL.

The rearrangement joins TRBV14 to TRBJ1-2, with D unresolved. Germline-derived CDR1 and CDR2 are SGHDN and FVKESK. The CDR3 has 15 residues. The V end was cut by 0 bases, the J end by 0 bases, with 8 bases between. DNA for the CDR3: TGTGCCAGCAGCCAAGACGCAGGAACTAACTATGGCTACACCTTC. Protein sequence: CASSQDAGTNYGYTF. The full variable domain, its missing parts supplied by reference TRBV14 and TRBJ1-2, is EAGVTQFPSHSVIEKGQTVTLRCDPISGHDNLYWYRRVMGKEIKFLLHFVKESKQDESGMPNNRFLAERTGGTYSTLKVQPAELEDSGVYFCASSQDAGTNYGYTFGSGTRLTVV.

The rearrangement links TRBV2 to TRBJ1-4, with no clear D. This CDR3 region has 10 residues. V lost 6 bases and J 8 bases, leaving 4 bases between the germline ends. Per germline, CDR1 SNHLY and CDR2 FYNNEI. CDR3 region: CASRLEKLFF. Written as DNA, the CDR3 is TGTGCCAGCAGGTTAGAAAAACTGTTTTTT. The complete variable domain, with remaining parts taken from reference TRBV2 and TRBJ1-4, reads EPEVTQTPSHQVTQMGQEVILRCVPISNHLYFYWYRQILGQKVEFLVSFYNNEISEKSEIFDDQFSVERPDGSNFTLKIRSTKLEDSAMYFCASRLEKLFFGSGTQLSVL.

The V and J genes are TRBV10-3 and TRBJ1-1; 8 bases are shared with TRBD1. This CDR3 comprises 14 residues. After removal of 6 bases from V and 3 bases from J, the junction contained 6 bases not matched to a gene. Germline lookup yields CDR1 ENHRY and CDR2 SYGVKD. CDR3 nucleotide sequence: TGTGCCATCAGCCGGGGACAGGAAGACACTGAAGCTTTCTTT. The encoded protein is CAISRGQEDTEAFF.

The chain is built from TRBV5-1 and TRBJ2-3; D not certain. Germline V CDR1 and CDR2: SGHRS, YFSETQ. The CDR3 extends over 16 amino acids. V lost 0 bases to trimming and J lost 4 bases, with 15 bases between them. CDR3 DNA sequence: TGCGCCAGCAGCTTGGTTTCAAGTTACTCCTCAGATACGCAGTATTTT. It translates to CASSLVSSYSSDTQYF.